One and the same sample provided the 20 T cell receptor beta chains below, sequenced in a study of cytomegalovirus exposure and HLA in healthy donors. With 60 Vbeta and 13 Jbeta primers, the PCR was carried out. Produced via immunoSEQ multiplex PCR; TCRdb's table is partial and in-frame only. The sample lists fewer than 250,000 clones, about 85% occurring once. Specimen: PBMCs. Source of these receptors: a boy aged 2 to 9 in good health and CMV-seronegative.

Details on this clone: The same CDR3 can be traced to other DNA sequences in this sample. The chain's CDR3 is CASSLTGGGQPQHF. In DNA form, the CDR3 reads TGTGCCAGCAGTTTGACAGGGGGCGGTCAGCCCCAGCATTTT. The genes are TRBV28 and TRBJ1-5, with 10 nucleotides matching TRBD1. This CDR3 is 14 amino acids long. V shed 3 bases, J shed 6 bases, and the junction held 2 bases outside the gene matches. Germline assignment: CDR1 MDHEN and CDR2 SYDVKM.

The chain joins TRBV6-1 to TRBJ1-2; possible D gene TRBD1, 5 bases. Germline-derived CDR1 and CDR2 are MNHNS and SASEGT. The CDR3 has 13 amino acids. Trimming cost V 8 bases and J 4 bases, with 14 bases left between them. The CDR3 bases are TGTGCCAGCGGACGGGGGGTGGGCTATGGCTACACCTTC. This sequence encodes CASGRGVGYGYTF.

This clone was observed once. The J gene is TRBJ2-1, the V gene TRBV30, with TRBD2 identical over 10 bases. V was clipped by 5 bases and J by 8 bases; unmatched bases: 3. This CDR3 region has 12 residues. CDR1 and CDR2 (germline): GTSNPN, SVGIG (reference sequence). The CDR3 region is CAWERGGYEQFF. The CDR3 DNA sequence: TGTGCCTGGGAGCGGGGGGGCTATGAGCAGTTCTTC.

The genes are TRBV30 and TRBJ2-3; TRBD2 agrees at 11 bases. The ends lost 2 bases at V and 5 bases at J; junction bases unmatched: 9. CDR3 length: 16 residues. CDR1 GTSNPN and CDR2 SVGIG come from the germline V gene (reference sequence). In nucleotides, the CDR3 is TGTGCCTGGAGTCTCTTACTAGCGGGGGTTGGAGATACGCAGTATTTT. Amino acids: CAWSLLLAGVGDTQYF. Filled out from reference TRBV30 and TRBJ2-3, the complete variable domain reads SQTIHQWPATLVQPVGSPLSLECTVEGTSNPNLYWYRQAAGRGLQLLFYSVGIGQISSEVPQNLSASRPQDRQFILSSKKLLLSDSGFYLCAWSLLLAGVGDTQYFGPGTRLTVL.

This chain connects TRBV9 to TRBJ2-2; 11 nucleotides agree with TRBD2. V gave up 3 bases and J gave up 2 bases; unmatched junction bases: 9. The V gene's germline CDR1 is SGDLS and CDR2 YYNGEE. The CDR3 loop spans 18 amino acids. CDR3 sequence reads: CASSESRLAGTNTGELFF. The CDR3 nucleotides read TGTGCCAGCAGCGAGTCCAGACTAGCGGGGACCAACACCGGGGAGCTGTTTTTT.

This chain uses TRBV19 with TRBJ2-3; 7 positions agree with TRBD2. The CDR3 extends over 13 amino acids. Germline V lookup: CDR1 LNHDA, CDR2 SQIVND (reference sequence). Trimming removed 5 bases from V and 3 bases from J; junction bases left unmatched: 2. CDR3 nucleotides: TGTGCCAGTAGTGACGGGGGGACAGATACGCAGTATTTT. This encodes CASSDGGTDTQYF.

The chain has TRBV28 and TRBJ2-7, with D possibly being TRBD1 (5 bases). V dropped 4 bases and J dropped 0 bases, with 13 bases sitting between them. The CDR3 consists of 15 residues. Per the germline V gene, CDR1 is MDHEN and CDR2 is SYDVKM. CDR3 coding DNA: TGTGCCAGCAGTTCTCGTGGGGCTAGCTCCTACGAGCAGTACTTC. Its protein product is CASSSRGASSYEQYF. Drawing the rest from reference TRBV28 and TRBJ2-7, the complete variable domain is DVKVTQSSRYLVKRTGEKVFLECVQDMDHENMFWYRQDPGLGLRLIYFSYDVKMKEKGDIPEGYSVSREKKERFSLILESASTNQTSMYLCASSSRGASSYEQYFGPGTRLTVT.

This clone appeared a single time. The chain recombines TRBV29-1 with TRBJ2-7; D not resolved. Trimming took 7 bases from V and 3 from J, leaving 13 bases between them. Germline assignment: CDR1 SQVTM and CDR2 ANQGSEA. This CDR3 comprises 12 residues. This CDR3 reads CSALMIGYEQYF. In nucleotides, the CDR3 is TGCAGCGCCCTGATGATCGGCTACGAGCAGTACTTC.

V usage is TRBV6-5 and J usage is TRBJ1-3; TRBD1 might be the D (5 bases). V dropped 2 bases and J dropped 0 bases, with 8 bases sitting between them. Germline CDR1 MNHEY, CDR2 SVGAGI. The CDR3 has 15 amino acids. The CDR3 DNA follows: TGTGCCAGCAGTTACGACAGATACTCTGGAAACACCATATATTTT. Encoded protein: CASSYDRYSGNTIYF.

This clone has only one observation. V usage is TRBV25-1 and J usage is TRBJ1-5; TRBD1 agrees at 8 bases. Germline CDR1 and CDR2: MGHDK and SYGVNS. The CDR3 is 16 residues long. V shed 2 bases, J shed 3 bases, and the junction held 6 bases outside the gene matches. The CDR3 DNA reads TGTGCCAGCAGTGAAGCCGGACAGGGATCCAATCAGCCCCAGCATTTT. Amino acids: CASSEAGQGSNQPQHF.

The chain recombines TRBV5-1 with TRBJ1-6, with 7 nucleotides matching TRBD1. CDR1 and CDR2 (germline): SGHRS, YFSETQ. V gave up 0 bases and J gave up 8 bases; unmatched junction bases: 5. This CDR3 comprises 15 residues. CDR3 coding DNA: TGCGCCAGCAGCTTGGGACAGGGAAAGGATTCACCCCTCCACTTT. Translation gives CASSLGQGKDSPLHF. The whole variable domain, remainder taken from reference TRBV5-1 and TRBJ1-6, is KAGVTQTPRYLIKTRGQQVTLSCSPISGHRSVSWYQQTPGQGLQFLFEYFSETQRNKGNFPGRFSGRQFSNSRSEMNVSTLELGDSALYLCASSLGQGKDSPLHFGNGTRLTVT.

The chain joins TRBV19 to TRBJ2-3, with D possibly being TRBD2 (7 bases). The CDR3 totals 15 residues. In germline, CDR1 is LNHDA, CDR2 SQIVND (reference sequence). V was shortened by 3 bases and J by 8 bases, with 18 bases between the two germline ends. This CDR3 reads CASSIGGAGRGTQYF. CDR3 nucleotides: TGTGCCAGTAGTATTGGGGGGGCCGGCCGTGGTACGCAGTATTTT.

The chain has TRBV25-1 and TRBJ1-5; D is uncertain. CDR1 is MGHDK, CDR2 SYGVNS, per germline. The V end lost 3 bases, the J end lost 3 bases, and 6 bases lay between the germline ends. This CDR3 is 13 amino acids long. The DNA for the CDR3 is TGTGCCAGCAGTGATGGCTTCAATCAGCCCCAGCATTTT. It yields the protein CASSDGFNQPQHF.

The rearrangement links TRBV28 to TRBJ1-1; 9 bases are shared with TRBD1. Germline-derived CDR1 and CDR2 are MDHEN and SYDVKM. CDR3 length: 15 residues. V dropped 1 base and J dropped 5; count of bases not matched to a gene: 5. The CDR3 nucleotides read TGTGCCAGCAGTTTATTGGTACAGGGGGCTACTGAAGCTTTCTTT. This codes for CASSLLVQGATEAFF.

This clone was recorded once. The gene calls are TRBV30 and TRBJ2-5, with TRBD2 as a possible D gene (5 bases). V was pared by 0 bases and J by 2 bases, with 10 bases between. The CDR3 spans 14 residues. Germline V CDR1 and CDR2: GTSNPN, SVGIG (reference sequence). In DNA, the CDR3 is TGTGCCTGGAGTGTAGTGGGAGTGCAAGAGACCCAGTACTTC. This sequence encodes CAWSVVGVQETQYF.

CDR3 amino acids: CASSDKKREAHNEQFF. CDR3 coding DNA: TGTGCCAGCAGTGATAAAAAGCGGGAGGCCCACAATGAGCAGTTCTTC. This sequence joins TRBV25-1 and TRBJ2-1; the match to TRBD2 covers 9 bases. The CDR3 is 16 residues long. CDR1 is MGHDK and CDR2 is SYGVNS in the germline V gene. The V segment lost 3 bases and the J segment 5 bases; nucleotides outside the gene matches: 8.

The table lists this clone with a count of one. The chain joins TRBV5-8 to TRBJ1-5; D may be TRBD1 (6 bases). In germline, CDR1 is SGHTS, CDR2 YDEGEE. Trimming cost V 4 bases and J 0 bases, with 11 bases left between them. The CDR3 is made up of 15 amino acids. The CDR3 loop is CASSPGTLSNQPQHF. In DNA form, the CDR3 reads TGTGCCAGCAGCCCTGGGACACTTAGCAATCAGCCCCAGCATTTT.

The genes are TRBV7-2 and TRBJ2-1; 16 bases fit TRBD2. Germline V lookup: CDR1 SGHTA, CDR2 FQGNSA. The CDR3 consists of 17 residues. Unmatched junction bases numbered 6, after V lost 3 bases and J lost 7 bases. This CDR3 reads CASSLGLAGGLWNEQFF. In DNA form, the CDR3 reads TGTGCCAGCAGCTTGGGACTAGCGGGGGGGCTATGGAATGAGCAGTTCTTC.

The J gene is TRBJ1-2, the V gene TRBV28; maybe TRBD1 (6 bases). CDR3 length: 13 residues. Germline CDR1 and CDR2: MDHEN and SYDVKM. Trimming removed 8 bases from V and 4 bases from J, with 14 bases in between. CDR3 DNA sequence: TGTGCCAGCGGCCAGGGGCAGATCTATGGCTACACCTTC. Translation: CASGQGQIYGYTF.

A few counts support this clone. CDR3 amino acids: CASRYSGANVLTF. The DNA of the CDR3 is TGTGCCAGCAGGTATTCTGGGGCCAACGTCCTGACTTTC. This chain joins TRBV6-6 and TRBJ2-6, with no clear D. The CDR3 contains 13 residues. Germline-derived CDR1 and CDR2 are MNHNY and SVGAGI (reference sequence). Trimming stripped 6 bases from V and 1 base from J, with 4 bases between.